The clone carrying this T cell receptor beta chain was found once. These data are taken from a study of technical replicates of blood from a few donors. The CDR3 loop spans 14 amino acids. Germline V gene sequence: CDR1 SGHDN, CDR2 FVKESK. V lost 2 bases, J lost 5 bases, and 12 bases lay in between. Method: immunoSEQ multiplex PCR; TCRdb's copy keeps in-frame clones and lacks some. Among roughly 71,000 clones listed, around 90% were seen once. V usage is TRBV14 and J usage is TRBJ2-5; no clear D gene. The TCR comes from a human donor in good health. Sample: T cells isolated from PBMCs. The CDR3: CASSQSLRVETQYF. The CDR3 bases are TGTGCCAGCAGCCAATCACTAAGAGTGGAGACCCAGTACTTC. Full variable domain (remainder filled in from reference TRBV14 and TRBJ2-5): EAGVTQFPSHSVIEKGQTVTLRCDPISGHDNLYWYRRVMGKEIKFLLHFVKESKQDESGMPNNRFLAERTGGTYSTLKVQPAELEDSGVYFCASSQSLRVETQYFGPGTRLLVL.